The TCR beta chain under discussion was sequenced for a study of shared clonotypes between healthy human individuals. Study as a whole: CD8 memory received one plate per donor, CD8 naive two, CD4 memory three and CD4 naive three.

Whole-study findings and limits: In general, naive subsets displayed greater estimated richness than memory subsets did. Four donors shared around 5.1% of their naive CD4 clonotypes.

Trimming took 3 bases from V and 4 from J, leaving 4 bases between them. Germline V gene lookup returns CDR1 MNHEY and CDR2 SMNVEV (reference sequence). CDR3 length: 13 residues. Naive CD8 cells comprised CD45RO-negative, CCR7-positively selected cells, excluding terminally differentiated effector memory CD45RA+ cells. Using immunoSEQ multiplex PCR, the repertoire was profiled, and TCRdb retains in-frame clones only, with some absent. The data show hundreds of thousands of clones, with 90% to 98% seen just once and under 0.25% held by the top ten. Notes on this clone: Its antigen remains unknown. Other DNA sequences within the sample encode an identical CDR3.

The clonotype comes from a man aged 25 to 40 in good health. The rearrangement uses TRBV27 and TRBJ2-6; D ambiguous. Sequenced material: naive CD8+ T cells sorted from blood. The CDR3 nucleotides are TGTGCCAGCAGTTTGGGGGGGGCCAACGTCCTGACTTTC. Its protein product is CASSLGGANVLTF.